A single T cell receptor (beta chain) is shown here with its context. The specificity of this receptor is unknown. It has no much larger one-base neighbor in the sample; base qualities were not kept. Genomic DNA was isolated from the sorted cells so that the TCRbeta CDR3 region could be sequenced. TCRbeta CDR3 regions were sequenced using the immunoSEQ Assay. Sourced from immuneACCESS, this table was stored by TCRdb with only in-frame sequences that have V and J called. A share of the clones is absent; for the studies checked, an unresolved V gene accounts for under half, and the remainder has no known explanation. Here the sample has more than 65,000 clones; about 79% occur a single time. More than 0.95% of the sample comes from the top ten. The sample is drawn from a study of OX40 agonist ivuxolimab in advanced cancers. Looking at the study overall: Ivuxolimab was an agonistic, fully human IgG2 monoclonal antibody directed against OX40 (CD134), a costimulatory receptor. Intravenous ivuxolimab was administered to patients every 2 weeks at six dose levels: 0.01, 0.1, 0.3, 1.5, 3 and 10 mg/kg. Of the approximately 50 dose-escalation patients, hepatocellular carcinoma was present in around 20, melanoma in around 15, renal cell carcinoma in 9 and head and neck cancer in 9. In the dose-escalation cohort, 82.7% of patients were male, and the mean age was approximately 60 years, with a range of about 23 to 85. Patients were allowed to have had prior anti-PD-1, anti-PD-L1 or anti-CTLA-4 therapy, and roughly 40% of the dose-escalation patients had been treated with checkpoint inhibitors. Three dose-escalation patients achieved partial responses, one with hepatocellular carcinoma and two with cutaneous melanoma. The purpose of peripheral TCRbeta sequencing was to test whether ivuxolimab changed TCR sequence diversity and led to clonal T-cell expansion. The paper describes the monotherapy dose-escalation part (N of about 50 patients) of the phase I trial of ivuxolimab. What the study reported, not specific to this receptor: Low levels of normalized T-cell clonal expansion were also seen in some patients who did not respond. At doses from 0.1 to 3.0 mg/kg, clonal expansion was seen in both CD4+ and CD8+ blood T cells between baseline and week 6. In the 0.1-3.0 mg/kg groups, partial responders were among the patients with the lowest normalized peripheral clonal expansion, particularly in CD8+ T cells. Which antigens the clonally expanded peripheral T cells were specific for was not determined. After ivuxolimab, CD8+ T cells had more expanded clones than CD4+ T cells on average.

Patients with a history of autoimmune disease or receiving systemic immunosuppression were excluded from the trial. Peripheral blood for TCR sequencing was drawn from every dose cohort at baseline, at cycle 4 day 1 and at cycle 7 day 1. Samples came from an open-label, multicenter, first-in-human phase I dose-escalation trial of ivuxolimab. Adults with locally advanced or metastatic melanoma, renal cell carcinoma, hepatocellular carcinoma or head and neck squamous cell carcinoma were enrolled in the trial. CD4+ and CD8+ T cells were sorted separately from peripheral blood before TCR sequencing. V is trimmed back by 5 bases and J by 4 bases, and the junction contains 4 bases that no gene match accounts for. Taken from the germline V gene, the CDR1 and CDR2 loops are SGHTA and FQGTGA. The CDR3, from cysteine to phenylalanine, totals 14 residues. Of all the DNA, just the CDR3 is kept, 42 bases in frame from base 1.

The chain links TRBV7-3 with TRBJ2-3; TRBD1 fits 9 bases in the junction. The material was CD4+ or CD8+ T cells sorted from blood, obtained in a trial of the OX40 agonist ivuxolimab. The TCR sequence derives from an adult with an advanced solid tumor such as melanoma, head and neck, liver or kidney cancer. In nucleotides, the sequence is TGTGCCAGCAGCACACGACAGGGGGCAGATACGCAGTATTTT. It encodes CASSTRQGADTQYF.